These T cell receptor beta chains were read from a single sample in a study of shared clonotypes between healthy human individuals. Sequencing used immunoSEQ multiplex PCR; TCRdb keeps in-frame clones, though not all of them. The sample lists more than 400,000 clones, 90% to 97% occurring once. What was sequenced was naive CD4+ T cells sorted from blood. These receptors were taken from a woman in her 30s in good health. Each CDR3 is given with its conserved first and last residue. The D gene is left open where the match is weak. Size tells how often a clone was seen (once, few, many) or the class of an expanded clone, and some rows leave it out.

clone size	V gene	D gene	J gene	CDR3 DNA	CDR3 protein
NA	TRBV28	NA	TRBJ1-1	TGTGCCAGCAGTGCCTCAGGCTGGGGAGCTTTCTTT	CASSASGWGAFF
once	TRBV18	NA	TRBJ2-7	TGTGCCAGCTCACCTGGGGACAAATACGAGCAGTACTTC	CASSPGDKYEQYF
NA	TRBV6-5	TRBD2	TRBJ2-7	TGTGCCAGCAGTTACTCATCCTCGGGACTAGCCTACGAGCAGTACTTC	CASSYSSSGLAYEQYF
NA	TRBV27	TRBD2	TRBJ2-7	TGTGCCAGTACTCCCGTAGCAGGACTAGGGTGGAGCGAGCAGTACTTC	CASTPVAGLGWSEQYF
NA	TRBV5-1	NA	TRBJ2-1	TGCGCCAGCAGCTTTGACGCCTACAATGAGCAGTTCTTC	CASSFDAYNEQFF
NA	TRBV5-4	NA	TRBJ2-1	TGTGCCAGCAGCCCTACGCCCGGAGACAATGAGCAGTTCTTC	CASSPTPGDNEQFF
NA	TRBV19	TRBD2	TRBJ2-1	TGTGCCAGTAGTGGGGGCACTAGCGGATACAATGAGCAGTTCTTC	CASSGGTSGYNEQFF
once	TRBV5-1	NA	TRBJ2-3	TGCGCCAGCAGTTCTCCCGATGCGGCAGATACGCAGTATTTT	CASSSPDAADTQYF
NA	TRBV6-5	TRBD1	TRBJ2-7	TGTGCCAGCAGTTACGGCCCGACAGGGGATCTGGGCGAGCAGTACTTC	CASSYGPTGDLGEQYF
NA	TRBV6-5	NA	TRBJ2-1	TGTGCCAGCACACTACTCGGGTTCCCCTACAATGAGCAGTTCTTC	CASTLLGFPYNEQFF
few	TRBV19	NA	TRBJ2-7	TGTGCCAGTAGTACCGAGGGGGGCGAGCAGTACTTC	CASSTEGGEQYF
NA	TRBV20-1	NA	TRBJ1-3	TGCAGTGCTAGAGGGGGTGACACCATATATTTT	CSARGGDTIYF
NA	TRBV19	TRBD2	TRBJ2-1	TGTGCCAGTAGTTCGCTAGCGGGAGTTGGGCGCACTGAGCAGTTCTTC	CASSSLAGVGRTEQFF